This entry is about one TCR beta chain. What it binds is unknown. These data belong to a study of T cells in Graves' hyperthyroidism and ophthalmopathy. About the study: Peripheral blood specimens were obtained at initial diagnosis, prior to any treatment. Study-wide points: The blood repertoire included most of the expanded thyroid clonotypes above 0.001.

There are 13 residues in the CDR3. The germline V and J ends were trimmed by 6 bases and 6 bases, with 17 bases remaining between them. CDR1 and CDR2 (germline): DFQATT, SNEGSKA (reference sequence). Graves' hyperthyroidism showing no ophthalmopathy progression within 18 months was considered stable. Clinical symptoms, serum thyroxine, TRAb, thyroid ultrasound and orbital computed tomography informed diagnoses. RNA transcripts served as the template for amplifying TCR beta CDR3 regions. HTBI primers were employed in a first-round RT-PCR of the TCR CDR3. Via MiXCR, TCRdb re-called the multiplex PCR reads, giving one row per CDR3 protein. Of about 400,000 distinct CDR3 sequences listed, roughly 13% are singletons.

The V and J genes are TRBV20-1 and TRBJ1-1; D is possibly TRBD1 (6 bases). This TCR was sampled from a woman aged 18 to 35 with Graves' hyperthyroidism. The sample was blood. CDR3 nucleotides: TGCAGTGCCAGAACTTCAGGGGACGCTGAAGCTTTCTTT. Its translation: CSARTSGDAEAFF.